Each of the 25 T cell receptor beta chains below was sequenced from the same sample in a study of blood T cell repertoires in COVID-19. TCRdb's copy holds only in-frame clones and misses some; the assay was immunoSEQ multiplex PCR. The table records a few hundred thousand clones, about 87% of them present only once. Material for sequencing was peripheral blood. These receptors were obtained from a man in his sixties who had recovered from COVID-19.

This sequence joins TRBV12-3 or TRBV12-4 and TRBJ1-2, with a tentative D call TRBD1 (6 bases). The CDR3 sequence is 13 residues long. V was cut by 2 bases and J by 8 bases, with 12 bases left in between. CDR3 in amino acids: CASSLRGGSGYTF. The CDR3, as DNA: TGTGCCAGCAGTTTAAGAGGGGGTAGCGGCTACACCTTC.

The chain couples TRBV7-7 to TRBJ1-1, with D possibly matching TRBD1 (5 bases). The CDR3 sequence is 14 residues long. Trimming stripped 5 bases from V and 5 bases from J, with 15 bases between. The germline V gene has CDR1 SSHAT and CDR2 FNYEAQ (reference sequence). The CDR3 region has the DNA TGTGCCAGCAGCCCCTTCGGGGGGGGAACTGAAGCTTTCTTT. This encodes CASSPFGGGTEAFF.

The chain combines TRBV27 with TRBJ2-3; the D gene is possibly TRBD1 (6 bases). Germline CDR1 is MNHEY and CDR2 is SMNVEV (reference sequence). V lost 4 bases and J lost 2, with 13 bases in between. This CDR3 spans 15 amino acids. The CDR3 DNA is TGTGCCAGCAGTTCAGCAGGGGAGTACACAGATACGCAGTATTTT. Protein: CASSSAGEYTDTQYF.

The rearrangement uses TRBV14 and TRBJ2-5; D possibly corresponds to TRBD2 (5 bases). CDR1 and CDR2 from the germline V gene are SGHDN and FVKESK. V dropped 1 base and J dropped 4 bases, with 13 bases sitting between them. There are 15 residues in the CDR3. The CDR3 spells CASSQGFGVTETQYF. Here the CDR3 DNA reads TGTGCCAGCAGCCAAGGGTTCGGGGTTACAGAGACCCAGTACTTC. Using reference TRBV14 and TRBJ2-5 for the parts outside the CDR3, the full variable domain is EAGVTQFPSHSVIEKGQTVTLRCDPISGHDNLYWYRRVMGKEIKFLLHFVKESKQDESGMPNNRFLAERTGGTYSTLKVQPAELEDSGVYFCASSQGFGVTETQYFGPGTRLLVL.

The genes are TRBV18 and TRBJ2-7; 11 bases match TRBD1. The CDR3 is 15 residues long. The V gene's germline CDR1 is KGHSH and CDR2 LQKENI. J was trimmed by 3 bases and V by 1 base; bases with no gene match: 2. In DNA form, the CDR3 reads TGTGCCAGCTCACCACGGGACAGGGGGATCTACGAGCAGTACTTC. It translates to CASSPRDRGIYEQYF.

The chain is built from TRBV5-1 and TRBJ1-1; 7 positions agree with TRBD1. Germline CDR1 SGHRS, CDR2 YFSETQ. The V and J ends lost 2 bases and 1 base, in that order; junction bases with no gene match: 2. The CDR3 is made up of 14 amino acids. DNA for the CDR3: TGCGCCAGCAGCTTTTGGGACAGGAACACTGAAGCTTTCTTT. Its protein product is CASSFWDRNTEAFF.

This chain connects TRBV7-3 to TRBJ2-3; 12 bases fit TRBD2. The germline CDR1 and CDR2 sequences are SGHTA and FQGTGA. V was pared by 7 bases and J by 3 bases, with 8 bases of the junction left unmatched. This CDR3 has 16 residues. CDR3 DNA sequence: TGTGCCAGCAAGAGGCTAGCGGGGGGGCCGACAGATACGCAGTATTTT. Translating it yields CASKRLAGGPTDTQYF. Full variable domain (outside the CDR3, taken from reference TRBV7-3 and TRBJ2-3): GAGVSQTPSNKVTEKGKYVELRCDPISGHTALYWYRQSLGQGPEFLIYFQGTGAADDSGLPNDRFFAVRPEGSVSTLKIQRTERGDSAVYLCASKRLAGGPTDTQYFGPGTRLTVL.

The chain links TRBV3-1 (or the pseudogene TRBV3-2) to TRBJ1-1; D is uncertain. CDR1 LGHDT and CDR2 YNNKEL come from the germline V gene (reference sequence). The CDR3 is 14 amino acids. V dropped 0 bases and J dropped 0 bases, with 5 bases sitting between them. The CDR3 nucleotides read TGTGCCAGCAGCCAAGATCTCCTGAACACTGAAGCTTTCTTT. It encodes CASSQDLLNTEAFF.

V gene TRBV5-4 combines with J gene TRBJ1-1; 7 positions agree with TRBD1. V lost 3 bases to trimming and J lost 4 bases; unmatched junction nucleotides: 9. The CDR3 spans 15 residues. Per the germline V gene, CDR1 is SGHNT and CDR2 is YYREEE (reference sequence). The CDR3 region has the DNA TGTGCCAGCAGCTCCAGGTTGGACAGGTTCACTGAAGCTTTCTTT. Its translation: CASSSRLDRFTEAFF.

This clone was detected a few times. V is TRBV5-1 and J is TRBJ2-1, with D uncertain. The length of the CDR3 is 11 residues. Trimming removed 4 bases at V and 10 bases at J, with 9 bases between. CDR1 is SGHRS, CDR2 YFSETQ, per germline. The CDR3 spells CASSLGSEQFF. For the CDR3, the DNA is TGCGCCAGCAGCCTCGGTAGCGAGCAGTTCTTC.

This chain links TRBV3-1 (or the pseudogene TRBV3-2) with TRBJ1-5; 9 bases fit TRBD1. The CDR3 runs to 20 residues. Trimming took 2 bases from V and 0 from J; bases not matched to a gene: 14. Germline CDR1 LGHDT, CDR2 YNNKEL (reference sequence). The CDR3 nucleotides read TGTGCCAGCAGCCAACTACGCTGGGGACAGGGCCCGCCTAGCAATCAGCCCCAGCATTTT. This codes for CASSQLRWGQGPPSNQPQHF.

V and J are TRBV9 and TRBJ1-3; perhaps TRBD1 as D (6 bases). Trimming took off 2 bases at V and 0 bases at J, with 24 bases between the two ends. This CDR3 comprises 20 residues. CDR1 and CDR2 (germline): SGDLS, YYNGEE. CDR3 DNA sequence: TGTGCCAGCAGCGTCAATCCGGGACACGCGCACATCAACTCTGGAAACACCATATATTTT. It specifies CASSVNPGHAHINSGNTIYF.

This chain connects TRBV11-3 to TRBJ2-2; 12 nucleotides match TRBD2. Losses at the gene ends were 1 base for V and 8 bases for J; bases not matched to a gene: 5. Per germline, CDR1 SGHNT and CDR2 YENEEA. This CDR3 comprises 16 residues. The chain's CDR3 is CASSLGLAGGPGELFF. The CDR3 DNA follows: TGTGCCAGCAGCTTAGGGCTAGCGGGGGGGCCTGGGGAGCTGTTTTTT. The whole variable domain, filled in from reference TRBV11-3 and TRBJ2-2, reads EAGVVQSPRYKIIEKKQPVAFWCNPISGHNTLYWYLQNLGQGPELLIRYENEEAVDDSQLPKDRFSAERLKGVDSTLKIQPAELGDSAVYLCASSLGLAGGPGELFFGEGSRLTVL.

The chain couples TRBV6-5 to TRBJ1-6; perhaps TRBD1 as D (5 bases). Trimming stripped 10 bases from V and 10 bases from J, with 14 bases between. The germline V gene has CDR1 MNHEY and CDR2 SVGAGI. This CDR3 is 12 amino acids long. CDR3 sequence: CATKLRVSPLHF. The CDR3, as DNA: TGTGCCACGAAACTCAGGGTCTCACCCCTCCACTTT.

Here the CDR3 reads CASSLGGLAGASYEQYF. In DNA, the CDR3 is TGTGCCAGCAGCTTAGGGGGACTAGCGGGGGCCTCCTACGAGCAGTACTTC. The genes are TRBV7-6 and TRBJ2-7, with 14 bases matching TRBD2. This CDR3 region has 17 residues. With 1 base clipped from V and 0 bases from J, the junction kept 2 bases outside the gene matches. The germline V gene has CDR1 SGHVS and CDR2 FNYEAQ.

V is TRBV7-3 and J is TRBJ2-1, with TRBD1 as a possible D gene (5 bases). The V gene lost 1 base and the J gene lost 0 bases, with 10 bases spanning the gap. The germline CDR1 and CDR2 sequences are SGHTA and FQGTGA. The CDR3 length is 16 residues. This CDR3 reads CASSLRGVSSYNEQFF. The CDR3 DNA reads TGTGCCAGCAGCTTAAGGGGCGTGAGCTCCTACAATGAGCAGTTCTTC.

V is TRBV7-8 and J is TRBJ2-1; the D gene is possibly TRBD1 (5 bases). Trimming stripped 5 bases from V and 0 bases from J, with 8 bases between. The germline CDR1 and CDR2 sequences are SGHVS and FQNEAQ. This CDR3 spans 14 amino acids. CDR3 loop: CASSRQFSYNEQFF. For the CDR3, the DNA is TGTGCCAGCAGCCGACAGTTCTCCTACAATGAGCAGTTCTTC. The full variable domain, in which reference TRBV7-8 and TRBJ2-1 provide the parts outside the CDR3, is GAGVSQSPRYKVAKRGQDVALRCDPISGHVSLFWYQQALGQGPEFLTYFQNEAQLDKSGLPSDRFFAERPEGSVSTLKIQRTQQEDSAVYLCASSRQFSYNEQFFGPGTRLTVL.

The chain recombines TRBV27 with TRBJ1-3; tentative D call: TRBD1 (6 bases). The V end lost 0 bases, the J end lost 0 bases, and 12 bases lay between the germline ends. The V gene's germline CDR1 is MNHEY and CDR2 SMNVEV (reference sequence). CDR3 length: 17 amino acids. CDR3 DNA: TGTGCCAGCAGTTTATCCTGGACAGCCACCTCTGGAAACACCATATATTTT. It yields the protein CASSLSWTATSGNTIYF.

V and J are TRBV5-4 and TRBJ1-3, with D unclear. With 4 bases removed from V and 2 bases from J, the gap between germline ends came to 13 bases. CDR1 is SGHNT, CDR2 YYREEE, per germline (reference sequence). CDR3 length equals 15 residues. In nucleotides, the CDR3 is TGTGCCAGCAGCGGAACCGGGTTGACTGGAAACACCATATATTTT. The encoded protein is CASSGTGLTGNTIYF.

The rearrangement uses TRBV6-5 and TRBJ1-6; tentative D call: TRBD1 (6 bases). This CDR3 contains 15 residues. The germline V and J ends were trimmed by 6 bases and 1 base, with 10 bases remaining between them. CDR1 and CDR2 from the germline V gene are MNHEY and SVGAGI. CDR3 in amino acids: CASRTGTSYNSPLHF. CDR3 in DNA: TGTGCCAGCAGAACAGGGACGTCCTATAATTCACCCCTCCACTTT.

The chain recombines TRBV5-1 with TRBJ2-1; TRBD1 might be the D (5 bases). CDR1 SGHRS and CDR2 YFSETQ come from the germline V gene. The CDR3 has 16 residues. Trimming pared 0 bases from V and 4 bases from J, leaving 14 bases between. The CDR3 coding sequence is TGCGCCAGCAGCTTGGCGGCAGACAGCTCTTACAATGAGCAGTTCTTC. Protein: CASSLAADSSYNEQFF.

This rearrangement joins TRBV24-1 to TRBJ2-3, with D perhaps TRBD2 (6 bases). Germline-derived CDR1 and CDR2 are KGHDR and SFDVKD. V was shortened by 4 bases and J by 6 bases, with 10 bases between the two germline ends. There are 13 residues in the CDR3. CDR3 protein: CATSETGLDTQYF. As DNA, the CDR3 is TGTGCCACCAGTGAGACGGGACTCGATACGCAGTATTTT.

The V gene is TRBV9, the J gene TRBJ2-4; tentatively, D is TRBD1 (8 bases). Trimming took off 3 bases at V and 0 bases at J, with 16 bases between the two ends. This CDR3 is built from 17 residues. Germline CDR1 SGDLS, CDR2 YYNGEE. The CDR3 DNA is TGTGCCAGCAGCGAGCGGGACAGGCAAATAGCCAAAAACATTCAGTACTTC. Translated: CASSERDRQIAKNIQYF.

This chain links TRBV13 with TRBJ1-1; 8 positions agree with TRBD1. The ends lost 3 bases at V and 2 bases at J; junction bases unmatched: 2. The CDR3 has 14 amino acids. CDR1 and CDR2 from the germline V gene are PRHDT and FYEKMQ (reference sequence). CDR3 region: CASSFGTGNTEAFF. In nucleotides, the CDR3 is TGTGCCAGCAGCTTCGGGACAGGTAACACTGAAGCTTTCTTT. The entire variable domain, with the rest obtained from reference TRBV13 and TRBJ1-1, is as follows: AAGVIQSPRHLIKEKRETATLKCYPIPRHDTVYWYQQGPGQDPQFLISFYEKMQSDKGSIPDRFSAQQFSDYHSELNMSSLELGDSALYFCASSFGTGNTEAFFGQGTRLTVV.

The rearrangement joins TRBV11-3 to TRBJ2-1; a weak D match, TRBD2 (6 bases). The CDR3 is 13 amino acids. Germline V CDR1 and CDR2: SGHNT, YENEEA. V was trimmed by 5 bases and J by 6 bases, leaving 11 bases between them. The CDR3 sequence is CASSLPTSNEQFF. The CDR3 nucleotides are TGTGCCAGCAGCCTCCCGACTAGCAATGAGCAGTTCTTC.